This T cell receptor beta chain was sequenced in a study of blood T cell repertoires in COVID-19. On the study more broadly: Sites across the United States, Italy and Spain contributed samples from acute and convalescent COVID-19.

Trimming at V came to 2 bases and at J to 5 bases, leaving 9 bases not matched to a gene. The germline V gene encodes CDR1 MGHRA and CDR2 YSYEKL. The CDR3 is 16 residues long. Clones were sequenced by immunoSEQ multiplex PCR, and TCRdb holds only the in-frame ones, with some missing. The profile shows roughly 90,000 clones, approximately 85% of them singletons. The sequence came from a human donor in a cohort sampled during active COVID-19. Specimen: peripheral blood. This chain uses TRBV4-1 with TRBJ2-5, with 9 bases aligning to TRBD2. CDR3 protein: CASSQSASGIGETQYF. As DNA, the CDR3 is TGCGCCAGCAGCCAAAGCGCTAGCGGGATAGGGGAGACCCAGTACTTC.